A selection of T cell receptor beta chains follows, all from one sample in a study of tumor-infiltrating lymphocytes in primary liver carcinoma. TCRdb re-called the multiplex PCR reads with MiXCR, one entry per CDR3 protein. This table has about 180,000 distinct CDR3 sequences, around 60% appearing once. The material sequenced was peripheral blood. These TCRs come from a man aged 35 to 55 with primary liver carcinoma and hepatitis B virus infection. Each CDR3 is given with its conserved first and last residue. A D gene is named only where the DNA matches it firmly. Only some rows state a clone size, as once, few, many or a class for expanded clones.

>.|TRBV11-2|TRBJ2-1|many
TGTGCCAGCAGCTTGCAGGAGCGGAACTCCTACAATGAGCAGTTCTTC
CASSLQERNSYNEQFF
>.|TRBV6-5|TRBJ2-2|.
TGTGCCAGCACCGCCCCGAACACCGGGGAGCTGTTTTTT
CASTAPNTGELFF
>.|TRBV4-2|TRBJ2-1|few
TGTGCCAGCAGCCCTCGTGTTGACAGCACAGGCTACAATGAGCAGTTCTTC
CASSPRVDSTGYNEQFF
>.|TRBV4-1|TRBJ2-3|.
TGCGCCAGCAGTTACTGGGGAAGCTCGACAGGTACGAGAGATACGCAGTATTTT
CASSYWGSSTGTRDTQYF
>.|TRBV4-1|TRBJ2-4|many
TGCGCCAGCAGCCTCGGATCAGCGGGCCAGGAAAACATTCAGTACTTC
CASSLGSAGQENIQYF
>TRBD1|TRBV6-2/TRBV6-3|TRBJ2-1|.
TGTGTCAGCAGTTCAGGACAGGGGATTGCCTACAATGAGCAGTTCTTC
CVSSSGQGIAYNEQFF
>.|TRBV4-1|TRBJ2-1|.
TGCGCCAGCAGCCAAGGGGTACTAGGTCGGTACAATGAGCAGTTCTTC
CASSQGVLGRYNEQFF
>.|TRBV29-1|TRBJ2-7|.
TGCAACGTTGAAGATCCAGCAGGGAGTTACGAGCAGTACTTC
CNVEDPAGSYEQYF
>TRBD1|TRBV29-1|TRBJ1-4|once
TGCAGCGTCCGACAGGGGGCGCAAAAACTGCTTTTT
CSVRQGAQKLLF
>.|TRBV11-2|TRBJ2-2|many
TGTGCCAGCACGAGACAACACACCGGGGAGCTGTTTTTT
CASTRQHTGELFF
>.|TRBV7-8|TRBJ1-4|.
TGTGCCAGCAGCTTAGTGAGATCTTCTGAAAAACTGTTTTTT
CASSLVRSSEKLFF
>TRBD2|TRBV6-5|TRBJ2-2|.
TGTGCCAGCAGCCCTGGACTAGCCCCGAACACCGGGGAGCTGTTTTTT
CASSPGLAPNTGELFF
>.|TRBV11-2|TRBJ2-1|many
TGTGCCAGCAGCCTTCGGATAGGCTCCTACAATGAGCAGTTCTTC
CASSLRIGSYNEQFF
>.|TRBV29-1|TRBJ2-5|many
TGCAGCGGGAGTGACAGGGGAGGGGAGACCCAGTACTTC
CSGSDRGGETQYF
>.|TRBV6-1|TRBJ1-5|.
TGTGCCAGCAGTGAAGGGACAGATAGCAATCAGCCCCAGCATTTT
CASSEGTDSNQPQHF
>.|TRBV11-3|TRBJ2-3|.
TGTGCCAGCAGCCTCTCCCTCACAGGTACGCAGTATTTT
CASSLSLTGTQYF
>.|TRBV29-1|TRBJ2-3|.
TGCAGCTTTGTGGCAGGGGAGCAGTATTTT
CSFVAGEQYF
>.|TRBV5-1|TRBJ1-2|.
TGCGCCAGCAATGGTGGCAGGGCAGAAGACTATGACTACACCTTC
CASNGGRAEDYDYTF
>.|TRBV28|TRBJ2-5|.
TGTGCCAGCAGTAGGGGCGGGGCCGAAGAGACCCAGTACTTC
CASSRGGAEETQYF
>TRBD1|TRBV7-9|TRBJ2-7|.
TGTGCCAGCAGCCTGACCCGGGACAGACCCTACGAGCAGTACTTC
CASSLTRDRPYEQYF
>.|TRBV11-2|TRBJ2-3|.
TGTGCCAGCAGCTTAGCAGTAAGGACAAGCGCTGATACGCAGTATTTT
CASSLAVRTSADTQYF
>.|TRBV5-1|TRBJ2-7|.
TGCGCCAGCAGCTTCAACCTAGCGATCGAGCAGTACTTC
CASSFNLAIEQYF
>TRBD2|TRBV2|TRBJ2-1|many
TGTGCCAGCCGTGAGTCGCGGGGGGGCCCGAGAAGCTCCTACAATGAGCAGTTCTTC
CASRESRGGPRSSYNEQFF
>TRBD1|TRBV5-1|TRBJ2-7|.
TGCGCCAGCGGCTTGGTAGGACAGGGCTACGAGCAGTACTTC
CASGLVGQGYEQYF
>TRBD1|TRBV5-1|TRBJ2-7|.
TGCGCCAGCAGCTTGGCGTGGACAGGCTCCTACGAGCAGTACTTC
CASSLAWTGSYEQYF
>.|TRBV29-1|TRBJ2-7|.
TGCAGCGTTGAGGTCGGCAGCTCCTACGAGCAGTACTTC
CSVEVGSSYEQYF
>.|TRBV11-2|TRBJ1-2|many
TGTGCCAGCAGCCTCCCACAAGGGGATTTCTATGGCTACACCTTC
CASSLPQGDFYGYTF
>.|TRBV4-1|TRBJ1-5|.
TGCACCAGCAGCCAATGGTCGATCGGGGAGAGCAATCAGCCCCAGCATTTT
CTSSQWSIGESNQPQHF
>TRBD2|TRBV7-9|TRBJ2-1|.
TGTGCCAGCAGCTTAGAGGAGGGCGGGAGATGGGTTTCCTACAATGAGCAGTTCTTC
CASSLEEGGRWVSYNEQFF
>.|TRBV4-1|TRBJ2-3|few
TGCGCCAGCAGCCAAGATCCTAGGGGAGATACGCAGTATTTT
CASSQDPRGDTQYF
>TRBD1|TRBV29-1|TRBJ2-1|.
TGCAGCGGGAACAGGGGGCGCGAAGGTGAGGAGTTCTTC
CSGNRGREGEEFF
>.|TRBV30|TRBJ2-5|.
TGTGCCTGGAACCGGGGGACGGAGACCCAGTACTTC
CAWNRGTETQYF
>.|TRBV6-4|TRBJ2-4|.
TGTGCCAGCAGTACTCCCACAGCACCCGAAAACATTCAGTACTTC
CASSTPTAPENIQYF
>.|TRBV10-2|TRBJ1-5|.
TGCGCCAGCAGAGCAGAGAATCAGCCCCAGCATTTT
CASRAENQPQHF
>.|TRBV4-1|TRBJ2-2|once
TGCGACAGCAGCCAAGGAGGGCTTGGGGTCACCGGGGAGCTGTTTTTT
CDSSQGGLGVTGELFF
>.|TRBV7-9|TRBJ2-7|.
TGTGCCAGCAGCAAATCACAGGGTGGCTACGAGCAGTACTTC
CASSKSQGGYEQYF
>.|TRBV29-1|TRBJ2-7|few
TGCAGCGTTGCCAGGGGAGACTCCTACGAGCAGTACTTC
CSVARGDSYEQYF
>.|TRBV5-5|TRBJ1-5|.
TGTGCCAGCAGCTCCCTGAACCAGCCCCAGCATTTT
CASSSLNQPQHF
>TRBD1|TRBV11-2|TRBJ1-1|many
TGTGCCAGCAGCTTGGACAGGACTGAAGCTTTCTTT
CASSLDRTEAFF
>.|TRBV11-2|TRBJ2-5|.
TGTGCCAGCCAAGTCCGGGGGAGCGCCGGAACCCAGTATTTC
CASQVRGSAGTQYF
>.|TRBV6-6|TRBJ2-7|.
TGTGCCAGCCGGTACGGTGACTCCCTGGGGCAGTACTTC
CASRYGDSLGQYF
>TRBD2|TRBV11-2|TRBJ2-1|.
TGTGCCTGCAGCTCCCGGACTAGCGGGAGGTGGCATAAGCAGTTCTTC
CACSSRTSGRWHKQFF
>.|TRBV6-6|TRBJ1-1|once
TGTGCCAGCTGGGGACGGGGGACTGAAGCTTTCTTT
CASWGRGTEAFF
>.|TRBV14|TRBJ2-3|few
TGTGCCAGCAGCCAGTCAGGTTGGGAGCCGCAGTATTTT
CASSQSGWEPQYF
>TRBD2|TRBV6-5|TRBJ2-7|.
TGTGCTAGCAGTTACTCCGGGGGACTAGAAGTCAACGAGCAGTACTTC
CASSYSGGLEVNEQYF
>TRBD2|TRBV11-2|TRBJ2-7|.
TGTACCAGCAGCTCTTTGGTAGCGGGAGCATCCTACGAGCAGTACTTC
CTSSSLVAGASYEQYF
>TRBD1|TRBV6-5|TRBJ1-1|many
TGTGCCAGCAGTTACTCAGGGGGCTTGAACACTGAAGCTTTCTTT
CASSYSGGLNTEAFF
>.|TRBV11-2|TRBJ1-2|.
TGTGCCAGCAGCTTAGTACAGGGTTTCTACTGCTACACCTTC
CASSLVQGFYCYTF
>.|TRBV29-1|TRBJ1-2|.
TGCAGCGTTGAAGCCACGGACAAGGGGAGTGGCTACACGTTC
CSVEATDKGSGYTF
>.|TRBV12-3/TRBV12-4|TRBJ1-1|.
TGTGCCAGCAGCCTACGGGGGCTTACTGAAGCTTCCTTT
CASSLRGLTEASF
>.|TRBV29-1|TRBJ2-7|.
TGCAGCGTTGAGGGGGGCGGGGTGCAGTACTTC
CSVEGGGVQYF
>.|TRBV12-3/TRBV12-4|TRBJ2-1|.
TGTGCCAGCAGTCCCCAGTTTAGCGAGGCGTTCTTC
CASSPQFSEAFF
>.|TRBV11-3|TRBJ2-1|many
TGTGCCAGCAGCGCGGGCCGCTCCTACAATGAGCAGTTCTTC
CASSAGRSYNEQFF
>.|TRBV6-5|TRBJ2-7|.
TGTGCCAGCAGTTACTCTTATGAGCGAGGCTACGAGCAGTACTTC
CASSYSYERGYEQYF
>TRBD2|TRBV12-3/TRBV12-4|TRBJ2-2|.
TGTGCCAGCAGGCTTTGCCCGTCAGCGGGAGGGCCAGGCGGGGAGCTGTTTTTT
CASRLCPSAGGPGGELFF
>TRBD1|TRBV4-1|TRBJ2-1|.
TGCGCCAGCAGCCCCAGGGACAGGGCTGACAATGAGCAGTTCTTC
CASSPRDRADNEQFF
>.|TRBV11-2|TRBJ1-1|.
TGTGCCAGCTGCTTAGGTCCGCGACAGGATTACACTGAAGCTTTCTTT
CASCLGPRQDYTEAFF
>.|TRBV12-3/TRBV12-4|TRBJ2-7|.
TGTGCCAGCAGTTTAGGACAGATGGGCGAGCAGTACTTC
CASSLGQMGEQYF